Described below is a single T cell receptor (beta chain) sequence and its context. The target antigen is unknown. A read error may be the cause here, since a much bigger clone is one base away. The sample originates from a study of response to subunit inactivated influenza vaccine. Germline V gene sequence: CDR1 SNHLY, CDR2 FYNNEI. The germline V and J ends were trimmed by 6 bases and 5 bases, with 7 bases remaining between them. The CDR3 spans 11 residues. Study-level points and caveats: Authors proposed each seasonal influenza vaccination draws in few new T cells.

Each CDR3 protein is one row after TCRdb ran MiXCR on the RT-PCR reads. The repertoire includes hundreds of thousands of distinct CDR3 sequences, 13% to 15% of them detected once, and 7.5% to 8% sits in the top ten. This TCR was recovered from a man aged 50-60 years who received an inactivated influenza vaccine. The rearrangement joins TRBV2 to TRBJ1-1; D possibly corresponds to TRBD1 (5 bases). Sequencing used PBMCs from blood, obtained less than 15 days before vaccination. In DNA form, the CDR3 reads TGTGCCAGCAGGGAGGGGACTGAAGCTTTCTTT. Translation gives CASREGTEAFF.